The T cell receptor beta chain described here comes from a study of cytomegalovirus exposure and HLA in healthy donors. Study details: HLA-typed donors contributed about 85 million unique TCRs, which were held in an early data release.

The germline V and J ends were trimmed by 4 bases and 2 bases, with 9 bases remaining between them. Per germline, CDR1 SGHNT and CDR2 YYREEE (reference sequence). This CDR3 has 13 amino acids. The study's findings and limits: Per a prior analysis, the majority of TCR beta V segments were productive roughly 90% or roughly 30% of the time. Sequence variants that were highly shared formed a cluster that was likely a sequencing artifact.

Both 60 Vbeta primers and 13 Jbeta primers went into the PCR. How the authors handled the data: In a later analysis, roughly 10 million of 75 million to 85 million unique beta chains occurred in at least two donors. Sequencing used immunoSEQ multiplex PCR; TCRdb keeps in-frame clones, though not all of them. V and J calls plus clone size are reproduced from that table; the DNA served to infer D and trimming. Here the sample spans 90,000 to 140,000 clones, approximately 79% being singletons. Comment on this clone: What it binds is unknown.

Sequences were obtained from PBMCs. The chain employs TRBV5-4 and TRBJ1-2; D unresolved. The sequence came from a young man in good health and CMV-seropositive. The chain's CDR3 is CASSPDLNYGYTF. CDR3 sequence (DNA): TGTGCCAGCAGCCCGGACTTGAACTATGGCTACACCTTC. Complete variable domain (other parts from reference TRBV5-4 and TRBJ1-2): ETGVTQSPTHLIKTRGQQVTLRCSSQSGHNTVSWYQQALGQGPQFIFQYYREEENGRGNFPPRFSGLQFPNYSSELNVNALELDDSALYLCASSPDLNYGYTFGSGTRLTVV.